These T cell receptor beta chains were read from a single sample in a study of cytomegalovirus exposure and HLA in healthy donors. The protocol was immunoSEQ multiplex PCR, while the TCRdb copy is restricted to in-frame clones and leaves out a portion. The sample has over 55,000 clones; about 67% are singletons. The source material was PBMCs. These receptors came from a middle-aged man in good health and CMV-seropositive. Each CDR3 is given with its conserved first and last residue.

v_gene	CDR3aa
TRBV7-6	CASSPDRDTEAFF
TRBV28	CASSPPTAYEQYF
TRBV29-1	CSVAPTGANEKLFF
TRBV13	CASSSRVAGGRTQYF
TRBV5-1	CASSYRGLETQYF
TRBV12-1	CASSFQGNTEAFF
TRBV7-3	CASSFTGDPPYAF
TRBV25-1	CASSTRSGHGVSYEQYF
TRBV5-4	CASSVGGVGGNTIYF
TRBV6-5	CASRPSGVLSYEQYF
TRBV5-1	CASSFGLAGAQETQYF
TRBV7-3	CASALQIQGTQYF
TRBV7-8	CASSSGLAGGRVEQFF
TRBV4-1	CASSQSPNQPQHF
TRBV2	CATRTSGNTGELFF
TRBV4-2	CASSQDRGAPSYGYTF
TRBV18	CASSLGLETYNEQFF
TRBV5-4	CASSLSSGGPDYGYTF
TRBV27	CASSQNYRVVQPQHF
TRBV5-1	CASSPSPWTGFSYGYTF
TRBV5-5	CASSPGGLNYGYTF
TRBV6-5	CASSYLSTGNTGELFF
TRBV2	CASSWTGGNSPLHF
TRBV9	CASSAGQGVEQYF
TRBV5-1	CASSLGTGKNEQFF
TRBV4-3	CASSREGLTYEQYF
TRBV11-1	CASSLGPRRGYTF
TRBV28	CASSVTGRDTQYF
TRBV2	CASLRDRNYNEQFF